The rows below give T cell receptor beta chains drawn from one sample of a study of ipilimumab plus nivolumab after autologous stem cell transplantation. Only in-frame clones appear in the TCRdb table, and some are missing; sequencing was by immunoSEQ multiplex PCR. This table holds fewer than 95,000 clones, 83% found once. The source was PBMCs, collected in a trial of ipilimumab plus nivolumab as post-transplant consolidation. These receptors were taken from a male donor with diffuse large B-cell lymphoma. Both conserved end residues are part of each CDR3. The order of the fields is V gene, D gene, J gene, CDR3 length, clone size, CDR3 DNA, CDR3 protein. A D gene is named only where the DNA matches it firmly. Clone size is given for some rows only: seen once, a few or many times, or a class if the clone is expanded.

TRBV5-1	TRBD2	TRBJ2-1	15	NA	TGCGCCAGCAGCTTCGGGGGGGCATCCGTCAATGAGCAGTTCTTC	CASSFGGASVNEQFF
TRBV19	TRBD2	TRBJ2-1	15	once	TGTGCCAGTAGCATGGCCGGGACTACCTACAATGAGCAGTTCTTC	CASSMAGTTYNEQFF
TRBV5-1	NA	TRBJ2-3	15	NA	TGCGCCAGCAGCTTGGTTCCCCAAAACACAGATACGCAGTATTTT	CASSLVPQNTDTQYF
TRBV7-2	TRBD2	TRBJ2-2	16	NA	TGTGCCAGCAGCTTCCTTAGCGGGGGGCGTACCGGGGAGCTGTTTTTT	CASSFLSGGRTGELFF
TRBV6-5	TRBD1	TRBJ1-2	15	NA	TGTGCCAGCAGTTCCGGACAGGGCCCCTTGAGGGGCTACACCTTC	CASSSGQGPLRGYTF
TRBV2	TRBD1	TRBJ2-7	13	few	TGTGCCAGCAGTGGAGGGGGCCTCTACGAGCAGTACTTC	CASSGGGLYEQYF
TRBV5-1	NA	TRBJ1-6	16	NA	TGCGCCAGCAGCCAAATGGCGACAGGCAGCAGCTCACCCCTCCACTTT	CASSQMATGSSSPLHF
TRBV6-6	TRBD1	TRBJ2-1	14	few	TGTGCCAGCAGCCTCAACAGGGGGAGTAATGAGCAGTTCTTC	CASSLNRGSNEQFF
TRBV2	NA	TRBJ2-3	15	NA	TGTGCCAGCAGCCCCAGGGGCTACGGAGGGGATACGCAGTATTTT	CASSPRGYGGDTQYF
TRBV6-1	NA	TRBJ1-2	13	NA	TGTGCCACCACCTTGACGCAGGGGTATGGCTACACCTTC	CATTLTQGYGYTF
TRBV7-8	TRBD1	TRBJ1-1	17	NA	TGTGCCAGCAGCGGGACAAGGACAGGGTCAGGGAACACTGAAGCTTTCTTT	CASSGTRTGSGNTEAFF
TRBV6-1	NA	TRBJ1-2	15	NA	TGTGCCAGCAGTGCGTCCCCGGGCCCCAACTATGGCTACACCTTC	CASSASPGPNYGYTF
TRBV29-1	TRBD1	TRBJ2-7	15	NA	TGCAGCGTTGTTCTACTCGGACAGGGCGGCTACGAGCAGTACTTC	CSVVLLGQGGYEQYF
TRBV7-2	NA	TRBJ1-1	14	NA	TGTGCCAGCAGCTTTCAGTCATCGAACACTGAAGCTTTCTTT	CASSFQSSNTEAFF
TRBV6-6	NA	TRBJ1-2	13	NA	TGTGCCAGCAGTCACAGGGACGTCTATGGCTACACCTTC	CASSHRDVYGYTF
TRBV2	NA	TRBJ1-2	12	NA	TGTGCCCAAGGGCAGGGGACCTATGGCTACACCTTC	CAQGQGTYGYTF
TRBV6-1	TRBD1	TRBJ1-2	13	NA	TGTGCCAGCCGGGACAGGGGAAACTATGGCTACACCTTC	CASRDRGNYGYTF
TRBV4-3	NA	TRBJ1-2	16	once	TGCGCCAGCAGCCCGAAACTCGGGATGTACGACTATGGCTACACCTTC	CASSPKLGMYDYGYTF
TRBV6-6	NA	TRBJ1-2	13	NA	TGTGCCAGCAGTCAACAGTCTAACTATGGCTACACCTTC	CASSQQSNYGYTF
TRBV15	NA	TRBJ1-3	15	NA	TGTGCCACCAGCCTGGGGTGGGGAGGTGGAAACACCATATATTTT	CATSLGWGGGNTIYF
TRBV1	NA	TRBJ1-2	14	NA	TGCACCAGCAGCCAGCCGGGACAGATCTATGGCTACACCTTC	CTSSQPGQIYGYTF
TRBV19	NA	TRBJ2-1	15	NA	TGTGCCCCTTTGGGGCGGGACGCCTACTACAATGAGCAGTTCTTC	CAPLGRDAYYNEQFF
TRBV5-1	TRBD1	TRBJ2-7	15	NA	TGCGCCAGCAGCTTGGTAGTAGGACAGGGCTACGAGCAGTACTTC	CASSLVVGQGYEQYF
TRBV10-3	NA	TRBJ1-3	17	NA	TGTGCCATCAGTGAGCCCTTCTTACGAGACTCTGGAAACACCATATATTTT	CAISEPFLRDSGNTIYF
TRBV7-2	NA	TRBJ1-4	15	NA	TGTGCCAGCAGCTTAGGGAGTCCCGGGGGTAAAAAACTGTTTTTT	CASSLGSPGGKKLFF
TRBV7-6	NA	TRBJ2-6	15	NA	TGTGCCAGCAGCTTGATCGGTGCGGGGGCCAACGTCCTGACTTTC	CASSLIGAGANVLTF
TRBV27	NA	TRBJ2-1	15	NA	TGTGCCAGCAGTAGTTTGCAGAGAGCCTACAATGAGCAGTTCTTC	CASSSLQRAYNEQFF
TRBV7-9	TRBD1	TRBJ2-1	15	NA	TGTGCCAGCAGCTTGTTTGGGACAGACCCCCAAGGGCAGTTCTTC	CASSLFGTDPQGQFF
TRBV9	TRBD2	TRBJ2-2	17	NA	TGTGCCAGCAGCGTGATAGCGGGGGGAGCGAACACCGGGGAGCTGTTTTTT	CASSVIAGGANTGELFF
TRBV7-6	TRBD2	TRBJ2-5	16	NA	TGTGCCAGCAGCTTAGAGGCGGGGGAGTACCAAGAGACCCAGTACTTC	CASSLEAGEYQETQYF
TRBV27	TRBD1	TRBJ2-7	14	NA	TGTGCCAGCAGTTTAAACAGGGGGCCCTACGAGCAGTACTTC	CASSLNRGPYEQYF
TRBV5-4	TRBD2	TRBJ2-1	16	NA	TGTGCCAGCAGCTCGATAAGCGGGGGGGCCTACAATGAGCAGTTCTTC	CASSSISGGAYNEQFF
TRBV27	TRBD1	TRBJ1-5	16	NA	TGTGCCAGCAGTTTATCTTTACAGGGGGGCAATCAGCCCCAGCATTTT	CASSLSLQGGNQPQHF
TRBV5-8	TRBD1	TRBJ1-2	13	NA	TGTGCCAGCAGCGAGGGACAGCTCTATGGCTACACCTTC	CASSEGQLYGYTF
TRBV4-1	TRBD1	TRBJ2-7	18	NA	TGCGCCAGCAGCCAAGATGGCCGAGACAGGGGGACACGGAGGGAGCAGTACTTC	CASSQDGRDRGTRREQYF
TRBV13	NA	TRBJ2-7	14	NA	TGTGCCAGCAGCTTAGTCAGGGGCTCCTACGAGCAGTACTTC	CASSLVRGSYEQYF
TRBV5-1	NA	TRBJ2-6	18	NA	TGCGCCAGCAGCTTGACCGTTTCGACAGACTCTGGGGCCAACGTCCTGACTTTC	CASSLTVSTDSGANVLTF
TRBV19	NA	TRBJ1-2	14	NA	TGTGCCACTAGAGACAGGTCGGGGGGGGATGGCTACACCTTC	CATRDRSGGDGYTF
TRBV30	TRBD1	TRBJ1-4	16	NA	TGTGCCTGGAGTAGGGCCCACAGGGGCGCGGGGGAAAAACTGTTTTTT	CAWSRAHRGAGEKLFF
TRBV7-3	NA	TRBJ2-6	17	once	TGTGCCAGCAGCAAAAACGGGGTATCAACAGGGGCCAACGTCCTGACTTTC	CASSKNGVSTGANVLTF
TRBV5-1	NA	TRBJ2-7	17	NA	TGCGCCAGCAGCTTCGACCCCCATGTGATGAATTACTACGAGCAGTACTTC	CASSFDPHVMNYYEQYF
TRBV5-6	NA	TRBJ2-5	15	few	TGTGCCAGCAGCTTGGTAGCGTCGTATCAAGAGACCCAGTACTTC	CASSLVASYQETQYF
TRBV11-2	NA	TRBJ1-1	13	NA	TGTGCCAGCAGCCGGGTTAGGAACACTGAAGCTTTCTTT	CASSRVRNTEAFF
TRBV5-1	TRBD1	TRBJ2-5	16	NA	TGCGCCAGCAGCTTGGCGGGACAGGGGGGAAGAGAGACCCAGTACTTC	CASSLAGQGGRETQYF
TRBV29-1	NA	TRBJ2-3	15	NA	TGCAGCGCACCCAGAGGAGGGGTTGCTACAGATACGCAGTATTTT	CSAPRGGVATDTQYF
TRBV7-9	NA	TRBJ2-3	15	NA	TGTGCCAGCAGCTTAGTTCTCGGGACGGCAGATACGCAGTATTTT	CASSLVLGTADTQYF
TRBV12-5	NA	TRBJ2-7	15	once	TGTGCTAGTGGTTTGGTACCAGGGGGGAGTTACGAGCAGTACTTC	CASGLVPGGSYEQYF
TRBV19	NA	TRBJ2-3	15	NA	TGTGCCAGTAGTGCGAGGGACTTATACACAGATACGCAGTATTTT	CASSARDLYTDTQYF
TRBV4-1	NA	TRBJ1-2	16	NA	TGCGCCAGCAGCCAAGGAAGGGGAAACATTAACTATGGCTACACCTTC	CASSQGRGNINYGYTF
TRBV4-2	NA	TRBJ1-5	14	NA	TGTGCCAGCAGCCAAGCCCAGGCGAATCAGCCCCAGCATTTT	CASSQAQANQPQHF
TRBV12-5	TRBD1	TRBJ1-1	18	once	TGTGCTAGTGGTTTCAACCCGACAGGGTGGATTATGAACACTGAAGCTTTCTTT	CASGFNPTGWIMNTEAFF
TRBV5-1	TRBD1	TRBJ1-1	16	NA	TGCGCCAGCAGCTCAGACAGGGGGCTCGGGAACACTGAAGCTTTCTTT	CASSSDRGLGNTEAFF
TRBV6-5	TRBD1	TRBJ2-2	16	NA	TGTGCCAGCAGTTTGGCGGCGGGACAGGGGTCCGGGGAGCTGTTTTTT	CASSLAAGQGSGELFF
TRBV19	TRBD2	TRBJ2-1	15	NA	TGTGCCAGTAGGCCTAGCGGGGGCTCCTACAATGAGCAGTTCTTC	CASRPSGGSYNEQFF
TRBV5-5	NA	TRBJ2-7	16	NA	TGTGCCAGCAGCTGGAAATCAGGGTATGGAGACTACGAGCAGTACTTC	CASSWKSGYGDYEQYF
TRBV5-1	TRBD1	TRBJ1-3	17	NA	TGCGCCAGCAGCCTTGGGGACAGCTTCGTCTCTGGAAACACCATATATTTT	CASSLGDSFVSGNTIYF
TRBV5-3	NA	TRBJ1-5	13	NA	TGTGCCAGAAGCCCTCAACAGGTCCAGCCCCAGCATTTT	CARSPQQVQPQHF